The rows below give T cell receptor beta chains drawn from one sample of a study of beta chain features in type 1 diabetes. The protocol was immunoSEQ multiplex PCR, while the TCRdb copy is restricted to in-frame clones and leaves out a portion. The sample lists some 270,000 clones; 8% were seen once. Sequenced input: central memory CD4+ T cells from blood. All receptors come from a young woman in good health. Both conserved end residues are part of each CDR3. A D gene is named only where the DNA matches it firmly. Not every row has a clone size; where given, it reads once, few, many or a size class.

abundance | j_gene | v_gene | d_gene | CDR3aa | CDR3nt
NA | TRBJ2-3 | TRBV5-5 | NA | CASSLVQGKVVQTQYF | TGTGCCAGCAGCTTGGTCCAGGGGAAGGTGGTACAGACGCAGTATTTT
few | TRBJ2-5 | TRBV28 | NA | CASSWGVQETQYF | TGTGCCAGCTCGTGGGGGGTCCAAGAGACCCAGTACTTC
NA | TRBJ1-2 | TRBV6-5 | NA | CASSYREGYGYTF | TGTGCCAGCAGTTACCGGGAAGGCTATGGCTACACCTTC
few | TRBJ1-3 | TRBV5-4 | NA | CASSQGSGNTIYF | TGTGCCAGCAGCCAGGGCTCTGGAAACACCATATATTTT
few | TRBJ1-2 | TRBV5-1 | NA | CASSLEGYGYTF | TGCGCCAGCAGCTTGGAGGGGTATGGCTACACCTTC
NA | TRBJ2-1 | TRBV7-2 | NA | CASSLSRDNEQFF | TGTGCCAGCAGCTTATCCAGAGACAATGAGCAGTTCTTC
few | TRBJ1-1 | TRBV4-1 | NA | CASSQDSQGRNTEAFF | TGCGCCAGCAGCCAAGATTCCCAGGGGAGGAACACTGAAGCTTTCTTT
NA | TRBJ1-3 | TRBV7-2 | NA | CASSSSGAAGNTIYF | TGTGCCAGCAGCTCCTCAGGGGCGGCTGGAAACACCATATATTTT
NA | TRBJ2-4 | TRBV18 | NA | CASSPPESLTSPLAKNIQYF | TGTGCCAGCTCACCACCGGAAAGCTTGACTAGTCCCCTAGCCAAAAACATTCAGTACTTC
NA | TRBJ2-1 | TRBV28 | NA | CASSFLQPREQFF | TGTGCCAGCAGTTTCTTGCAGCCCCGCGAGCAGTTCTTC
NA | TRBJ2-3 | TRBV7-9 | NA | CASSPWQGGTDTQYF | TGTGCCAGCAGCCCCTGGCAGGGGGGTACAGATACGCAGTATTTT
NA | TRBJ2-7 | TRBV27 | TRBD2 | CASSGFSGRGSEQYF | TGTGCCAGCAGTGGATTTAGCGGGAGGGGGTCCGAGCAGTACTTC
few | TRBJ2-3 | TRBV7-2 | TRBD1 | CASSLRGGVSDTQYF | TGTGCCAGCAGCTTACGAGGGGGCGTTTCGGATACGCAGTATTTT
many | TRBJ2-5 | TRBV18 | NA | CASSPPGAETQYF | TGTGCCAGCTCACCACCGGGAGCGGAGACCCAGTACTTC
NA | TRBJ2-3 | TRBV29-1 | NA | CNVYWSTDTQYF | TGCAACGTTTACTGGAGCACAGATACGCAGTATTTT
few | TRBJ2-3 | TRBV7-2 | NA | CASSLYSGTDTQYF | TGTGCCAGCAGCTTATATTCAGGGACAGATACGCAGTATTTT
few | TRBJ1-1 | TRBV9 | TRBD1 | CASSPWTGENTEAFF | TGTGCCAGCAGCCCCTGGACAGGGGAGAACACTGAAGCTTTCTTT